A selection of T cell receptor beta chains follows, all from one sample in a study of blood T cell repertoires in COVID-19. Libraries were prepared by immunoSEQ multiplex PCR; TCRdb keeps only in-frame clonotypes and omits some of them. Of about 46,000 clones in the sample, about 87% were seen once. Sequenced input: peripheral blood. All receptors derive from a human donor with active COVID-19. The donor label of this sample is uncertain. CDR3s include the opening cysteine and the closing phenylalanine or tryptophan. The order of the fields is clone size, J gene, CDR3 length, V gene, D gene, CDR3 protein, CDR3 DNA. The D gene is left open where the match is weak. Clone size appears in some rows only: once, few, many, or a class for an expanded clone.

clone size: NA; J gene: TRBJ2-7; CDR3 length: 14; V gene: TRBV5-1; D gene: NA; CDR3 protein: CASSLQQASREQYF; CDR3 DNA: TGCGCCAGCAGCTTGCAACAGGCCAGTCGGGAGCAGTACTTC
clone size: NA; J gene: TRBJ2-2; CDR3 length: 16; V gene: TRBV5-1; D gene: NA; CDR3 protein: CASSFGALGNTGELFF; CDR3 DNA: TGCGCCAGCAGCTTTGGGGCCCTGGGGAACACCGGGGAGCTGTTTTTT
clone size: NA; J gene: TRBJ2-3; CDR3 length: 15; V gene: TRBV2; D gene: NA; CDR3 protein: CASSAQGLDTDTQYF; CDR3 DNA: TGTGCCAGCAGCGCTCAGGGCCTCGACACAGATACGCAGTATTTT
clone size: NA; J gene: TRBJ1-1; CDR3 length: 13; V gene: TRBV6-5; D gene: TRBD1; CDR3 protein: CASSRQGGTEAFF; CDR3 DNA: TGTGCCAGCAGTAGACAGGGCGGCACTGAAGCTTTCTTT
clone size: NA; J gene: TRBJ1-6; CDR3 length: 14; V gene: TRBV6-5; D gene: NA; CDR3 protein: CASSLQAYNSPLHF; CDR3 DNA: TGTGCCAGCAGTTTACAGGCCTATAATTCACCCCTCCACTTT
clone size: NA; J gene: TRBJ2-1; CDR3 length: 17; V gene: TRBV5-1; D gene: TRBD2; CDR3 protein: CASSPAAGTSRRNEQFF; CDR3 DNA: TGCGCCAGCAGCCCAGCCGCCGGGACTAGCCGACGCAATGAGCAGTTCTTC
clone size: NA; J gene: TRBJ1-5; CDR3 length: 14; V gene: TRBV6-5; D gene: TRBD1; CDR3 protein: CASSRQGKNQPQHF; CDR3 DNA: TGTGCCAGCAGTAGACAGGGGAAGAATCAGCCCCAGCATTTT
clone size: NA; J gene: TRBJ1-2; CDR3 length: 13; V gene: TRBV9; D gene: NA; CDR3 protein: CASSALQNYGYTF; CDR3 DNA: TGTGCCAGCAGCGCCCTACAGAACTATGGCTACACCTTC
clone size: NA; J gene: TRBJ1-3; CDR3 length: 14; V gene: TRBV28; D gene: NA; CDR3 protein: CASSSRNSGNTIYF; CDR3 DNA: TGTGCCAGCAGTTCCAGGAACTCCGGAAACACCATATATTTT
clone size: NA; J gene: TRBJ2-3; CDR3 length: 16; V gene: TRBV5-1; D gene: TRBD2; CDR3 protein: CASSLRLAGSTDTQYF; CDR3 DNA: TGCGCCAGCAGCCTCAGACTAGCGGGAAGCACAGATACGCAGTATTTT
clone size: NA; J gene: TRBJ2-7; CDR3 length: 16; V gene: TRBV7-3; D gene: TRBD2; CDR3 protein: CASSLRVREGRDEQYF; CDR3 DNA: TGTGCCAGCAGCTTAAGGGTGCGGGAGGGCCGGGACGAGCAGTACTTC
clone size: once; J gene: TRBJ2-3; CDR3 length: 13; V gene: TRBV19; D gene: NA; CDR3 protein: CASSRESTDTQYF; CDR3 DNA: TGTGCCAGTAGTAGGGAGAGCACAGATACGCAGTATTTT
clone size: NA; J gene: TRBJ1-1; CDR3 length: 14; V gene: TRBV19; D gene: NA; CDR3 protein: CASSISGGNTEAFF; CDR3 DNA: TGTGCCAGTAGTATCTCGGGGGGCAATACTGAAGCTTTCTTT
clone size: NA; J gene: TRBJ1-1; CDR3 length: 14; V gene: TRBV18; D gene: NA; CDR3 protein: CASSHAQGSTEAFF; CDR3 DNA: TGTGCCAGCTCACACGCACAGGGTAGCACTGAAGCTTTCTTT
clone size: NA; J gene: TRBJ2-4; CDR3 length: 14; V gene: TRBV6-5; D gene: TRBD1; CDR3 protein: CASRTGTGQNIQYF; CDR3 DNA: TGTGCCAGCAGGACCGGGACAGGGCAAAACATTCAGTACTTC
clone size: NA; J gene: TRBJ1-1; CDR3 length: 15; V gene: TRBV14; D gene: NA; CDR3 protein: CASRLRSGGGTEAFF; CDR3 DNA: TGTGCCAGCAGACTTCGATCGGGGGGTGGAACTGAAGCTTTCTTT
clone size: NA; J gene: TRBJ2-2; CDR3 length: 15; V gene: TRBV7-2; D gene: NA; CDR3 protein: CASSFERKNTGELFF; CDR3 DNA: TGTGCCAGCAGCTTTGAGCGGAAGAACACCGGGGAGCTGTTTTTT
clone size: many; J gene: TRBJ2-1; CDR3 length: 14; V gene: TRBV29-1; D gene: TRBD2; CDR3 protein: CSGLAGGDWGEQFF; CDR3 DNA: TGCAGCGGGTTAGCGGGGGGGGACTGGGGTGAGCAGTTCTTC
clone size: once; J gene: TRBJ2-3; CDR3 length: 14; V gene: TRBV7-2; D gene: NA; CDR3 protein: CASSPRLDTDTQYF; CDR3 DNA: TGTGCCAGCAGCCCCAGACTAGACACAGATACGCAGTATTTT
clone size: NA; J gene: TRBJ2-7; CDR3 length: 15; V gene: TRBV5-6; D gene: TRBD2; CDR3 protein: CASSFNGLGVNEQYF; CDR3 DNA: TGTGCCAGCAGCTTTAACGGACTAGGCGTCAACGAGCAGTACTTC
clone size: NA; J gene: TRBJ2-7; CDR3 length: 15; V gene: TRBV27; D gene: NA; CDR3 protein: CASSPKTGFTYEQYF; CDR3 DNA: TGTGCCAGCAGTCCAAAGACAGGTTTTACCTACGAGCAGTACTTC
clone size: NA; J gene: TRBJ2-1; CDR3 length: 15; V gene: TRBV5-1; D gene: NA; CDR3 protein: CASSYDSGGRNEQFF; CDR3 DNA: TGCGCCAGCAGCTATGATAGCGGAGGGAGAAATGAGCAGTTCTTC
clone size: NA; J gene: TRBJ2-1; CDR3 length: 16; V gene: TRBV11-2; D gene: NA; CDR3 protein: CASSLDLGFSGNEQFF; CDR3 DNA: TGTGCCAGCAGCTTAGATCTAGGGTTTAGCGGCAATGAGCAGTTCTTC
clone size: NA; J gene: TRBJ2-5; CDR3 length: 16; V gene: TRBV7-8; D gene: NA; CDR3 protein: CASSLIGGGPPETQYF; CDR3 DNA: TGTGCCAGCAGCTTAATAGGGGGAGGGCCACCAGAGACCCAGTACTTC
clone size: NA; J gene: TRBJ1-3; CDR3 length: 15; V gene: TRBV9; D gene: TRBD1; CDR3 protein: CASSVGQGLGNTIYF; CDR3 DNA: TGTGCCAGCAGCGTAGGACAGGGGCTAGGAAACACCATATATTTT
clone size: NA; J gene: TRBJ2-3; CDR3 length: 14; V gene: TRBV10-3; D gene: TRBD2; CDR3 protein: CAIKLAGSTDTQYF; CDR3 DNA: TGTGCCATCAAACTAGCGGGGTCCACAGATACGCAGTATTTT
clone size: NA; J gene: TRBJ1-1; CDR3 length: 12; V gene: TRBV11-3; D gene: NA; CDR3 protein: CASKTDSAEAFF; CDR3 DNA: TGTGCCAGCAAGACGGACAGCGCTGAAGCTTTCTTT
clone size: once; J gene: TRBJ2-3; CDR3 length: 16; V gene: TRBV4-3; D gene: TRBD2; CDR3 protein: CASSREGLAETDTQYF; CDR3 DNA: TGCGCCAGCAGCCGCGAAGGGCTAGCGGAAACTGATACGCAGTATTTT
clone size: NA; J gene: TRBJ1-4; CDR3 length: 14; V gene: TRBV2; D gene: NA; CDR3 protein: CASSVPGTNEKLFF; CDR3 DNA: TGTGCCAGCAGTGTGCCGGGGACTAATGAAAAACTGTTTTTT
clone size: NA; J gene: TRBJ1-2; CDR3 length: 14; V gene: TRBV13; D gene: TRBD1; CDR3 protein: CASSGRGQGRGYTF; CDR3 DNA: TGTGCCAGCAGCGGACGAGGACAGGGGAGAGGCTACACCTTC
clone size: NA; J gene: TRBJ1-2; CDR3 length: 17; V gene: TRBV19; D gene: TRBD1; CDR3 protein: CASSIDHTGVVGYGYTF; CDR3 DNA: TGTGCCAGTAGTATAGACCATACAGGGGTCGTAGGCTATGGCTACACCTTC
clone size: NA; J gene: TRBJ2-7; CDR3 length: 15; V gene: TRBV9; D gene: NA; CDR3 protein: CASSGAGKGPYEQYF; CDR3 DNA: TGTGCCAGCAGCGGCGCGGGGAAGGGCCCCTACGAGCAGTACTTC
clone size: NA; J gene: TRBJ1-1; CDR3 length: 16; V gene: TRBV7-9; D gene: TRBD1; CDR3 protein: CASSPPYGTVNTEAFF; CDR3 DNA: TGTGCCAGCAGCCCCCCTTACGGGACAGTGAACACTGAAGCTTTCTTT
clone size: NA; J gene: TRBJ1-1; CDR3 length: 15; V gene: TRBV5-4; D gene: NA; CDR3 protein: CASSLMNNAFTEAFF; CDR3 DNA: TGTGCCAGCAGCTTGATGAATAATGCGTTTACTGAAGCTTTCTTT
clone size: NA; J gene: TRBJ1-2; CDR3 length: 17; V gene: TRBV19; D gene: TRBD1; CDR3 protein: CASSDRTGGITNYGYTF; CDR3 DNA: TGTGCCAGTAGTGATCGGACAGGGGGCATTACTAACTATGGCTACACCTTC
clone size: NA; J gene: TRBJ2-2; CDR3 length: 15; V gene: TRBV2; D gene: TRBD2; CDR3 protein: CASTPSGANTGELFF; CDR3 DNA: TGTGCCAGTACTCCTAGCGGGGCGAACACCGGGGAGCTGTTTTTT
clone size: NA; J gene: TRBJ2-1; CDR3 length: 14; V gene: TRBV5-1; D gene: TRBD2; CDR3 protein: CASSLRAGGHEQFF; CDR3 DNA: TGCGCCAGCAGCCTAAGAGCGGGGGGGCATGAGCAGTTCTTC
clone size: NA; J gene: TRBJ2-7; CDR3 length: 14; V gene: TRBV28; D gene: TRBD1; CDR3 protein: CASSGTGGSYEQYF; CDR3 DNA: TGTGCCAGCAGTGGGACAGGGGGCTCCTACGAGCAGTACTTC
clone size: NA; J gene: TRBJ1-1; CDR3 length: 13; V gene: TRBV6-5; D gene: TRBD1; CDR3 protein: CASSYSGTGLAFF; CDR3 DNA: TGTGCCAGCAGTTACTCCGGGACAGGGTTAGCTTTCTTT
clone size: NA; J gene: TRBJ1-5; CDR3 length: 13; V gene: TRBV6-5; D gene: TRBD1; CDR3 protein: CASTQGENQPQHF; CDR3 DNA: TGTGCCAGCACCCAGGGGGAAAATCAGCCCCAGCATTTT
clone size: NA; J gene: TRBJ2-3; CDR3 length: 13; V gene: TRBV19; D gene: NA; CDR3 protein: CASSIWGADTQYF; CDR3 DNA: TGTGCCAGTAGTATTTGGGGGGCAGATACGCAGTATTTT
clone size: NA; J gene: TRBJ1-1; CDR3 length: 16; V gene: TRBV7-9; D gene: NA; CDR3 protein: CASSLGGPGYYTEAFF; CDR3 DNA: TGTGCCAGCAGCTTAGGAGGTCCAGGGTACTACACTGAAGCTTTCTTT
clone size: NA; J gene: TRBJ2-3; CDR3 length: 15; V gene: TRBV6-5; D gene: NA; CDR3 protein: CASRTNSKGADTQYF; CDR3 DNA: TGTGCCAGCAGGACGAATTCCAAGGGAGCAGATACGCAGTATTTT
clone size: many; J gene: TRBJ1-1; CDR3 length: 11; V gene: TRBV14; D gene: NA; CDR3 protein: CASSHLAQAFF; CDR3 DNA: TGTGCCAGCAGCCACCTGGCCCAGGCTTTCTTT
clone size: NA; J gene: TRBJ1-4; CDR3 length: 14; V gene: TRBV3-1/TRBV3-2; D gene: TRBD1; CDR3 protein: CASSSDRVNEKLFF; CDR3 DNA: TGTGCCAGCAGCTCCGACAGGGTTAATGAAAAACTGTTTTTT
clone size: NA; J gene: TRBJ1-4; CDR3 length: 14; V gene: TRBV11-2; D gene: NA; CDR3 protein: CASNHGGWGEKLFF; CDR3 DNA: TGTGCCAGCAACCACGGAGGGTGGGGCGAAAAACTGTTTTTT
clone size: NA; J gene: TRBJ2-7; CDR3 length: 15; V gene: TRBV5-1; D gene: NA; CDR3 protein: CASSIAPDSSYEQYF; CDR3 DNA: TGCGCCAGCAGCATCGCCCCTGACAGCTCCTACGAGCAGTACTTC
clone size: NA; J gene: TRBJ1-3; CDR3 length: 14; V gene: TRBV5-5; D gene: NA; CDR3 protein: CASSLAGIGGTIYF; CDR3 DNA: TGTGCCAGCAGCTTGGCCGGGATCGGAGGCACCATATATTTT
clone size: NA; J gene: TRBJ2-1; CDR3 length: 16; V gene: TRBV3-1/TRBV3-2; D gene: TRBD1; CDR3 protein: CASSQDQDRGSGEQFF; CDR3 DNA: TGTGCCAGCAGCCAAGATCAGGACAGGGGGTCGGGTGAGCAGTTCTTC
clone size: NA; J gene: TRBJ1-6; CDR3 length: 11; V gene: TRBV10-3; D gene: NA; CDR3 protein: CASKAYSSLHF; CDR3 DNA: TGTGCCTCGAAGGCGTACAGTTCCCTCCACTTT
clone size: NA; J gene: TRBJ2-7; CDR3 length: 14; V gene: TRBV6-5; D gene: TRBD1; CDR3 protein: CASSYSGQGHEQYF; CDR3 DNA: TGTGCCAGCAGTTACTCAGGACAGGGTCACGAGCAGTACTTC
clone size: NA; J gene: TRBJ2-5; CDR3 length: 12; V gene: TRBV2; D gene: NA; CDR3 protein: CASSAQGETQYF; CDR3 DNA: TGTGCCAGCAGTGCCCAGGGTGAGACCCAGTACTTC
clone size: NA; J gene: TRBJ1-2; CDR3 length: 12; V gene: TRBV30; D gene: NA; CDR3 protein: CACRALGYGYTF; CDR3 DNA: TGTGCCTGCAGGGCTTTGGGTTATGGCTACACCTTC
clone size: once; J gene: TRBJ2-1; CDR3 length: 13; V gene: TRBV27; D gene: TRBD2; CDR3 protein: CASSLRRGNEQFF; CDR3 DNA: TGTGCCAGCAGTTTACGGCGGGGGAATGAGCAGTTCTTC
clone size: few; J gene: TRBJ2-1; CDR3 length: 15; V gene: TRBV2; D gene: TRBD2; CDR3 protein: CASSSLAAGYNEQFF; CDR3 DNA: TGTGCCAGCAGTTCTCTAGCGGCAGGCTACAATGAGCAGTTCTTC
clone size: NA; J gene: TRBJ2-2; CDR3 length: 15; V gene: TRBV2; D gene: TRBD2; CDR3 protein: CASARGRGATGELFF; CDR3 DNA: TGTGCCAGCGCGCGGGGGAGGGGCGCCACCGGGGAGCTGTTTTTT
clone size: NA; J gene: TRBJ2-7; CDR3 length: 14; V gene: TRBV11-2; D gene: NA; CDR3 protein: CASSLERGPYEQYF; CDR3 DNA: TGTGCCAGCAGCTTGGAGCGAGGGCCCTACGAGCAGTACTTC
clone size: NA; J gene: TRBJ1-1; CDR3 length: 13; V gene: TRBV7-9; D gene: TRBD1; CDR3 protein: CASSATGGGSAFF; CDR3 DNA: TGTGCCAGCAGCGCGACAGGGGGCGGATCAGCTTTCTTT
clone size: NA; J gene: TRBJ1-2; CDR3 length: 15; V gene: TRBV14; D gene: NA; CDR3 protein: CASSPLYGGRNGYTF; CDR3 DNA: TGTGCCAGCAGCCCCCTCTACGGGGGAAGGAATGGCTACACCTTC